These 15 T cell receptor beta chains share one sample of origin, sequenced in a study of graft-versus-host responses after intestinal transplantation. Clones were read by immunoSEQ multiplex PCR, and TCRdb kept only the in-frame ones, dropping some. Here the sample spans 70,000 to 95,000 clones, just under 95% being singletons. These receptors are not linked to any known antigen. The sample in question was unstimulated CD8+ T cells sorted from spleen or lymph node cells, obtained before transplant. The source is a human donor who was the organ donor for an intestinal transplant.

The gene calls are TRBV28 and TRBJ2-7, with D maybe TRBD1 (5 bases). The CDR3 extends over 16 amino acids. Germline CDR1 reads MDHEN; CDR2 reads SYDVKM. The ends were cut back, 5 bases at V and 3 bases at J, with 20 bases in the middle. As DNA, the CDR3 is TGTGCCAGCAGTCCGTCCGGTGGGGCCTTCAACTACGAGCAGTACTTC. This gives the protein CASSPSGGAFNYEQYF.

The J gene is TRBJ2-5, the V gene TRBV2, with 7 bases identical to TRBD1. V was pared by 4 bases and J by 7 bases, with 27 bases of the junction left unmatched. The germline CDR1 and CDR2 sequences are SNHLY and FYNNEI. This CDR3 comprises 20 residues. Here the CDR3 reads CASSARGPGQKAGAAVTQYF. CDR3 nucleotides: TGTGCCAGCAGTGCGAGAGGCCCGGGACAGAAAGCTGGGGCAGCTGTGACCCAGTACTTC.

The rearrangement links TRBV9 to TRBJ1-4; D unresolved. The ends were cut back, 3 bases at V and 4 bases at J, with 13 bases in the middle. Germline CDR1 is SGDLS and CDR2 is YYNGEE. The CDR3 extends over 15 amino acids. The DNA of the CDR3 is TGTGCCAGCAGCGCACCCGACGGGTTTAATGAAAAACTGTTTTTT. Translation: CASSAPDGFNEKLFF.

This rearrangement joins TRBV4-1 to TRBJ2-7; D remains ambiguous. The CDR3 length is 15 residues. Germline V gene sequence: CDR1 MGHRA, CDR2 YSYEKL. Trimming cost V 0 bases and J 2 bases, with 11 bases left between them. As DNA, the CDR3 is TGCGCCAGCAGCCAAGATCCAGGTTTACCCTACGAGCAGTACTTC. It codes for CASSQDPGLPYEQYF.

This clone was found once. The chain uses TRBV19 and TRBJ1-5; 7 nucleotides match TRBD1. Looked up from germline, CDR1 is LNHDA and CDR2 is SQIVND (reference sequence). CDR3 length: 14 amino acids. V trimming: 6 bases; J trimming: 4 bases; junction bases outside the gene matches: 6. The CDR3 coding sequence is TGTGCCAGTAGGCTGGGGGACAGAAATCAGCCCCAGCATTTT. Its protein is CASRLGDRNQPQHF.

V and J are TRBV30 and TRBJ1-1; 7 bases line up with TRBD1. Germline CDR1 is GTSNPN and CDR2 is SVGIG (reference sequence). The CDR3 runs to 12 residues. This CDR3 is CALTGEGTEAFF. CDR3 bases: TGTGCACTCACAGGGGAAGGAACTGAAGCTTTCTTT.

The CDR3 nucleotides are TGTGCCAGTAGTGGCCGGGACAGGGTCACAGATACGCAGTATTTT. Amino acid sequence: CASSGRDRVTDTQYF. The chain has TRBV19 and TRBJ2-3, with 9 bases identical to TRBD1. Per the germline V gene, CDR1 is LNHDA and CDR2 is SQIVND (reference sequence). This CDR3 has 15 residues. With 5 bases clipped from V and 2 bases from J, the junction kept 5 bases outside the gene matches. The full variable domain, its missing parts supplied by reference TRBV19 and TRBJ2-3, is DGGITQSPKYLFRKEGQNVTLSCEQNLNHDAMYWYRQDPGQGLRLIYYSQIVNDFQKGDIAEGYSVSREKKESFPLTVTSAQKNPTAFYLCASSGRDRVTDTQYFGPGTRLTVL.

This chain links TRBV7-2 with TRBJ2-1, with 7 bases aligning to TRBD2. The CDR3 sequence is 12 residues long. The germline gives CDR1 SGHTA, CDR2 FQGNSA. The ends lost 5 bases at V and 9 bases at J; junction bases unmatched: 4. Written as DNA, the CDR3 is TGTGCCAGCAGCCGGACTAGAGGTGAGCAGTTCTTC. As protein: CASSRTRGEQFF.

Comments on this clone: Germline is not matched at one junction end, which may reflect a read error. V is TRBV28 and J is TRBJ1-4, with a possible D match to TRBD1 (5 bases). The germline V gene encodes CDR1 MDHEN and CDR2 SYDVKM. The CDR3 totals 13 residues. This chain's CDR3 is CACRQSLNEKLFF. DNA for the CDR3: TGTGCCTGCAGACAGAGCCTAAATGAAAAACTGTTTTTT.

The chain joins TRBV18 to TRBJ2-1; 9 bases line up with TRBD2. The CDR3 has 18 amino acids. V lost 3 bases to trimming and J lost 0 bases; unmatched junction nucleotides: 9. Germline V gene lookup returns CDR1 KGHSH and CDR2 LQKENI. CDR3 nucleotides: TGTGCCAGCTCACCTCAAGCGGGGGGCTTTAGCTCCTACAATGAGCAGTTCTTC. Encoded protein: CASSPQAGGFSSYNEQFF.

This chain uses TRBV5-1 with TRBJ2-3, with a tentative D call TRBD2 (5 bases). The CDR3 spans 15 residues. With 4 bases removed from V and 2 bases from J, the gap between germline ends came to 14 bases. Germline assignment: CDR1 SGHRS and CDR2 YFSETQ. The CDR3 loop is CASSQLVQDTDTQYF. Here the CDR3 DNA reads TGCGCCAGCAGCCAACTAGTGCAGGACACAGATACGCAGTATTTT. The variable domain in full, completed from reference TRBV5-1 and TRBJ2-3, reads KAGVTQTPRYLIKTRGQQVTLSCSPISGHRSVSWYQQTPGQGLQFLFEYFSETQRNKGNFPGRFSGRQFSNSRSEMNVSTLELGDSALYLCASSQLVQDTDTQYFGPGTRLTVL.

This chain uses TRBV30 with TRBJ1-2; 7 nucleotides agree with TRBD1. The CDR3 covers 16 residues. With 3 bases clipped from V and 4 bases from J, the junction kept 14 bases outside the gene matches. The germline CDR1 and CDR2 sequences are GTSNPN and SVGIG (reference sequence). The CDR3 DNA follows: TGTGCCTGGAGCCCCCCGCTACCGACAGGGACCTATGGCTACACCTTC. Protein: CAWSPPLPTGTYGYTF.

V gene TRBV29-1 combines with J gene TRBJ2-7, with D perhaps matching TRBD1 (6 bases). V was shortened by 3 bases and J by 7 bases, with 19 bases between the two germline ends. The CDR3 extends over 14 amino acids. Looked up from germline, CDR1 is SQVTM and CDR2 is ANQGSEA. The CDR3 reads CSVDAAGQGPEQYF. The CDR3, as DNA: TGCAGCGTTGATGCGGCTGGGCAGGGGCCGGAGCAGTACTTC.

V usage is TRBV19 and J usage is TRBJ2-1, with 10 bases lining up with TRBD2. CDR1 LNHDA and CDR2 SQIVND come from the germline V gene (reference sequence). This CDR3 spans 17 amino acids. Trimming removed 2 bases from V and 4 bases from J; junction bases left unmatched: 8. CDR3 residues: CASSITSGATLYNEQFF. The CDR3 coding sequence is TGTGCCAGTAGTATAACTAGCGGGGCCACTTTGTACAATGAGCAGTTCTTC. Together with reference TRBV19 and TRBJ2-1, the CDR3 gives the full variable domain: DGGITQSPKYLFRKEGQNVTLSCEQNLNHDAMYWYRQDPGQGLRLIYYSQIVNDFQKGDIAEGYSVSREKKESFPLTVTSAQKNPTAFYLCASSITSGATLYNEQFFGPGTRLTVL.

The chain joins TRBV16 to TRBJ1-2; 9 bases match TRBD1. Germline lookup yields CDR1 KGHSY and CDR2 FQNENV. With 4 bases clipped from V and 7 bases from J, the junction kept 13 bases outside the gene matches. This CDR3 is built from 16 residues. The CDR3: CASSRLNSGTGFGYTF. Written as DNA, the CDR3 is TGTGCCAGCAGCCGACTAAACTCCGGGACAGGGTTTGGCTACACCTTC.